This TCR beta chain emerged from a study of T-cell reconstitution after alpha-beta-depleted transplantation in children. The CDR3 extends over 15 amino acids. Germline values: CDR1 SGHVS, CDR2 FNYEAQ. V dropped 2 bases and J dropped 3; count of bases not matched to a gene: 5. For TCRbeta, the library was prepared with unique molecular identifiers. TCRdb fed the PCR reads into MiXCR, producing one record per CDR3 protein. The repertoire holds a few hundred thousand distinct CDR3 sequences, with about 18% as singletons. The chain combines TRBV7-6 with TRBJ2-3, with 7 bases that match TRBD1. The sequence was obtained from a human donor who donated a stem cell graft to a child with acute lymphoblastic leukemia. Specimen: PBMCs from the stem cell graft donor, collected from the stem cell graft. CDR3: CASSLRPGQTDTQYF. In DNA form, the CDR3 reads TGTGCCAGCAGCTTAAGGCCGGGACAGACAGATACGCAGTATTTT. Supplemented by reference TRBV7-6 and TRBJ2-3, the full variable domain reads GAGVSQSPRYKVTKRGQDVALRCDPISGHVSLYWYRQALGQGPEFLTYFNYEAQQDKSGLPNDRFSAERPEGSISTLTIQRTEQRDSAMYRCASSLRPGQTDTQYFGPGTRLTVL.